Presented here are 24 T cell receptor beta chains from one specimen sequenced in a study of T cells after yellow fever vaccination. TCRdb processed the 5' RACE reads anew with MiXCR; each CDR3 protein has one entry. Among 600,000 to 750,000 distinct CDR3 sequences listed, 9% to 15% were seen once. The sequencing used PBMCs, collected on the day of the yellow fever booster vaccination. These TCRs come from a man aged 30 to 39 who received the YFV17D yellow fever vaccine.

This chain joins TRBV12-5 and TRBJ2-7, with D tentatively TRBD2 (6 bases). V was trimmed by 1 base and J by 5 bases, leaving 6 bases between them. Germline V gene sequence: CDR1 LGHNT, CDR2 FRNRAP. CDR3 length equals 12 residues. The CDR3 is CASGLGEDEQYF. The CDR3, as DNA: TGTGCTAGTGGTTTGGGGGAGGACGAGCAGTACTTC.

A few counts support this clonotype. The chain recombines TRBV18 with TRBJ2-7; 11 bases are a match to TRBD2. The V gene's germline CDR1 is KGHSH and CDR2 LQKENI. V was pared by 3 bases and J by 5 bases, with 6 bases of the junction left unmatched. This CDR3 is built from 15 residues. The CDR3 region has the DNA TGTGCCAGCTCACCGCCGGGACTAGCGGACCACGAGCAGTACTTC. This sequence encodes CASSPPGLADHEQYF.

This clonotype was seen more than once but under ten times. The chain joins TRBV14 to TRBJ2-3; 11 nucleotides line up with TRBD2. The V gene end was trimmed by 3 bases and the J gene end by 3 bases; junction bases not matched to a gene: 11. Per the germline V gene, CDR1 is SGHDN and CDR2 is FVKESK. The length of the CDR3 is 18 residues. The CDR3 DNA reads as TGTGCCAGCAGCCAGCGACTTCTATCTAGCGGGAGGACAGATACGCAGTATTTT. Translating it yields CASSQRLLSSGRTDTQYF. The entire variable domain, with the rest obtained from reference TRBV14 and TRBJ2-3, is as follows: EAGVTQFPSHSVIEKGQTVTLRCDPISGHDNLYWYRRVMGKEIKFLLHFVKESKQDESGMPNNRFLAERTGGTYSTLKVQPAELEDSGVYFCASSQRLLSSGRTDTQYFGPGTRLTVL.

The chain employs TRBV4-3 and TRBJ2-7, with no clear D. The germline gives CDR1 LGHNA, CDR2 YSLEER. This CDR3 has 14 amino acids. V shed 0 bases and J shed 2 bases, with 8 bases lying between them. The CDR3 region has the DNA TGCGCCAGCAGCCAAGAAGGCGGACCCTACGAGCAGTACTTC. Its protein is CASSQEGGPYEQYF.

The rearrangement links TRBV20-1 to TRBJ2-1, with 7 nucleotides matching TRBD2. CDR3 length equals 14 residues. Germline V gives CDR1 DFQATT, CDR2 SNEGSKA (reference sequence). Trimming cost V 3 bases and J 0 bases; bases outside gene matches: 2. The CDR3 nucleotides read TGCAGTGCTAGTCGCGGGAGCTCCTACAATGAGCAGTTCTTC. This translates into CSASRGSSYNEQFF.

This clonotype was observed a handful of times. The chain joins TRBV3-1 to TRBJ2-2; 10 bases agree with TRBD2. CDR1 LGHDT and CDR2 YNNKEL come from the germline V gene (reference sequence). The trim removed 2 bases at V and 2 bases at J, leaving 2 bases unmatched. This CDR3 has 16 amino acids. CDR3 loop: CASSQRLAGNTGELFF. The CDR3 DNA reads as TGTGCCAGCAGCCAAAGACTAGCGGGCAACACCGGGGAGCTGTTTTTT.

The chain is built from TRBV28 and TRBJ2-1, with 10 bases matching TRBD2. The CDR3 length is 19 residues. The junction had 15 bases not matched to a gene; V was cut back by 3 bases and J by 4 bases. Germline V CDR1 and CDR2: MDHEN, SYDVKM. CDR3 protein: CASSFAAASGRFRYNEQFF. CDR3 nucleotides: TGTGCCAGCAGTTTCGCAGCGGCTAGCGGGAGATTCCGATACAATGAGCAGTTCTTC.

The chain employs TRBV4-3 and TRBJ1-6; D remains ambiguous. This CDR3 is 14 amino acids long. Germline V CDR1 and CDR2: LGHNA, YSLEER. V lost 4 bases and J 9 bases, leaving 13 bases between the germline ends. The CDR3 sequence: CASSPAEGGSPLHF. As DNA, the CDR3 is TGCGCCAGCAGCCCAGCCGAGGGTGGTTCACCCCTCCACTTT.

The CDR3 reads CSATLQGTTYEQYF. DNA for the CDR3: TGCAGTGCAACTTTACAGGGGACTACCTACGAGCAGTACTTC. The chain has TRBV20-1 and TRBJ2-7, with D tentatively TRBD1 or TRBD2 (7 bases each). V was cut by 6 bases and J by 2 bases, with 17 bases left in between. The CDR3 extends over 14 amino acids. Germline V lookup: CDR1 DFQATT, CDR2 SNEGSKA (reference sequence).

This clonotype appeared a few times. The gene calls are TRBV12-3 or TRBV12-4 and TRBJ1-4, with 7 bases lining up with TRBD1. V dropped 7 bases and J dropped 5; count of bases not matched to a gene: 10. This CDR3 has 15 residues. CDR3 nucleotide sequence: TGTGCCAGCACCGTAGGCGCAGGGGGGAATGAAAAACTGTTTTTT. Protein sequence: CASTVGAGGNEKLFF.

This clonotype was found a few times. V usage is TRBV10-1 and J usage is TRBJ2-7, with D perhaps matching TRBD2 (6 bases). Germline-derived CDR1 and CDR2 are WNHNN and SYGVQD (reference sequence). V was trimmed by 0 bases and J by 6 bases, leaving 12 bases between them. The CDR3 is 14 residues long. The CDR3 region has the DNA TGCGCCAGCAGTGAGTCGTCTAGCGACGGCGAGCAGTACTTC. Translation: CASSESSSDGEQYF.

This clonotype was seen a handful of times. This rearrangement joins TRBV5-1 to TRBJ2-7; 15 nucleotides agree with TRBD2. CDR1 and CDR2 (germline): SGHRS, YFSETQ. V trimming: 7 bases; J trimming: 6 bases; junction bases outside the gene matches: 8. This CDR3 spans 15 amino acids. CDR3 bases: TGCGCCAGCCGATTCGGACTAGCGGGAGGGCTCGAGCAGTACTTC. Protein: CASRFGLAGGLEQYF.

This clonotype was found many times. This chain links TRBV7-2 with TRBJ2-7, with D possibly TRBD2 on 5 matching bases. The V gene lost 0 bases and the J gene lost 0 bases, with 15 bases spanning the gap. The CDR3 is 17 amino acids. Germline lookup yields CDR1 SGHTA and CDR2 FQGNSA. In nucleotides, the CDR3 is TGTGCCAGCAGCTTAGCGTGGTTATCTAGCAGCTCCTACGAGCAGTACTTC. Protein product: CASSLAWLSSSSYEQYF.

This chain links TRBV5-1 with TRBJ2-1; D uncertain. Germline values: CDR1 SGHRS, CDR2 YFSETQ. This CDR3 contains 15 residues. V was clipped by 0 bases and J by 4 bases, with 11 bases between them. The CDR3 DNA reads as TGCGCCAGCAGCTTGGTTTCCAAGCTTTACAATGAGCAGTTCTTC. Its translation is CASSLVSKLYNEQFF.

The V and J genes are TRBV30 and TRBJ1-1; D gene ambiguous. The CDR3 is made up of 12 amino acids. Germline CDR1 GTSNPN, CDR2 SVGIG (reference sequence). Trimming shortened V by 4 bases and J by 11 bases, and 17 bases separated the two germline ends. DNA for the CDR3: TGTGCCTGGAATCCAGATGGATTCGGGGCTTTCTTT. Its translation: CAWNPDGFGAFF.

This clonotype was observed a few times. This chain links TRBV6-4 with TRBJ2-3; D is uncertain. Germline V gene lookup returns CDR1 MRHNA and CDR2 SNTAGT. The length of the CDR3 is 14 residues. With 3 bases removed from V and 10 bases from J, the gap between germline ends came to 17 bases. In DNA form, the CDR3 reads TGTGCCAGCAGTGAGGGTACCCAATGGGGTGCGCAGTATTTT. Translating gives CASSEGTQWGAQYF.

This clonotype showed up just a few times. The V call is TRBV5-1, the J call TRBJ2-2; D unclear. Germline CDR1 reads SGHRS; CDR2 reads YFSETQ. The CDR3 has 15 residues. Trimming pared 4 bases from V and 5 bases from J, leaving 15 bases between. The CDR3 nucleotides read TGCGCCAGCAGCCCTTCGGGCGGTCCGACCGGGGAGCTGTTTTTT. Translation gives CASSPSGGPTGELFF.

This clonotype has more than one count but fewer than ten. J is TRBJ2-5 and V is TRBV27; tentatively, D is TRBD2 (6 bases). Per germline, CDR1 MNHEY and CDR2 SMNVEV (reference sequence). The CDR3 extends over 13 amino acids. Trimming took 6 bases from V and 7 from J, leaving 15 bases between them. Written as DNA, the CDR3 is TGTGCCAGCAGGATCGGGGGAGTGGGGACCCAGTACTTC. This sequence encodes CASRIGGVGTQYF.

The CDR3 nucleotides are TGCAGTGCTAGGGGGACTACCAGCACAGATACGCAGTATTTT. Its translation: CSARGTTSTDTQYF. V and J are TRBV20-1 and TRBJ2-3; 7 bases fit TRBD2. Germline V CDR1 and CDR2: DFQATT, SNEGSKA (reference sequence). The CDR3 length is 14 residues. V was clipped by 3 bases and J by 0 bases; unmatched bases: 3.

The chain links TRBV19 to TRBJ2-2; 9 bases are a match to TRBD2. The CDR3 runs 15 residues. CDR1 and CDR2 (germline): LNHDA, SQIVND (reference sequence). V trimming: 6 bases; J trimming: 6 bases; junction bases outside the gene matches: 8. The CDR3 region has the DNA TGTGCCAGTAGCCAGATAGCGGGAGCCCCCGGGGAGCTGTTTTTT. It codes for CASSQIAGAPGELFF.

The rearrangement uses TRBV6-1 and TRBJ2-3; perhaps TRBD2 as D (5 bases). The germline CDR1 and CDR2 sequences are MNHNS and SASEGT. V lost 5 bases and J lost 0, with 15 bases in between. The CDR3 is 16 amino acids. CDR3 in amino acids: CASSPRGRRSTDTQYF. In nucleotides, the CDR3 is TGTGCCAGCAGTCCCCGAGGGCGGAGAAGCACAGATACGCAGTATTTT.

This chain joins TRBV27 and TRBJ2-4, with 9 bases lining up with TRBD1. V shed 2 bases, J shed 16 bases, and the junction held 6 bases outside the gene matches. Germline V CDR1 and CDR2: MNHEY, SMNVEV (reference sequence). This CDR3 has 12 amino acids. The chain's CDR3 is CASSLQGQGLYF. The CDR3 DNA reads TGTGCCAGCAGTTTACAGGGACAGGGCCTATACTTC.

V is TRBV9 and J is TRBJ2-1; D is perhaps TRBD2 (6 bases). V dropped 2 bases and J dropped 0 bases, with 12 bases sitting between them. The CDR3 is 16 amino acids. From germline, CDR1 is SGDLS and CDR2 YYNGEE. CDR3 in DNA: TGTGCCAGCAGCGTGGGCGGGGTAAGCTCCTACAATGAGCAGTTCTTC. This sequence encodes CASSVGGVSSYNEQFF.

This clonotype was seen more than once but under ten times. The V and J genes are TRBV7-2 and TRBJ2-5; D is unclear. Deletions cut 5 bases from V and 3 bases from J, with 13 bases between. The CDR3 extends over 14 amino acids. Germline assignment: CDR1 SGHTA and CDR2 FQGNSA. For the CDR3, the DNA is TGTGCCAGCAGCGGTGGGTTTCTGAAAGAGACCCAGTACTTC. It encodes CASSGGFLKETQYF.